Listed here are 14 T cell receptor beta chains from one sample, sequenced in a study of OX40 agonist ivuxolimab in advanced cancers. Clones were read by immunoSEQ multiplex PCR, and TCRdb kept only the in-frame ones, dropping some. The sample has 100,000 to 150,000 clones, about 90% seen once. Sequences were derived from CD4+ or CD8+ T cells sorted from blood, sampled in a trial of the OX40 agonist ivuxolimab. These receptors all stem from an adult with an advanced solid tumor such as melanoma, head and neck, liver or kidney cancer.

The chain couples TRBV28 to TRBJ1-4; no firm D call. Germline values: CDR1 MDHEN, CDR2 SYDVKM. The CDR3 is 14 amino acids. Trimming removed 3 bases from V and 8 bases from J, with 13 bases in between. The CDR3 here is CASSLGKNEEKLFF. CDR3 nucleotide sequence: TGTGCCAGCAGTTTGGGCAAGAACGAGGAAAAACTGTTTTTT.

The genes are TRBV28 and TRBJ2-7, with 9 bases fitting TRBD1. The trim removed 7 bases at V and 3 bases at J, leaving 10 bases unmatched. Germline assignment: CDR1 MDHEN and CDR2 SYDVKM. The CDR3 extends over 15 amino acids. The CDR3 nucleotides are TGTGCCAGCATGCCCCCCCGGACAGGGGACTACGAGCAGTACTTC. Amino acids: CASMPPRTGDYEQYF. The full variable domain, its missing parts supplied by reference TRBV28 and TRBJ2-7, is DVKVTQSSRYLVKRTGEKVFLECVQDMDHENMFWYRQDPGLGLRLIYFSYDVKMKEKGDIPEGYSVSREKKERFSLILESASTNQTSMYLCASMPPRTGDYEQYFGPGTRLTVT.

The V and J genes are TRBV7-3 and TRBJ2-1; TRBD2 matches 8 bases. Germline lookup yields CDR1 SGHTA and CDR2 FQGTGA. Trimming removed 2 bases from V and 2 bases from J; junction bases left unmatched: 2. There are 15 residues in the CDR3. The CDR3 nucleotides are TGTGCCAGCAGCTTAGTAGCGGGGACCTACAATGAGCAGTTCTTC. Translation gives CASSLVAGTYNEQFF.

The CDR3, as DNA: TGTGCCAGCAGCTCCAGGGGCCGGGATGAGCAGTTCTTC. Its protein is CASSSRGRDEQFF. The chain carries TRBV7-3 and TRBJ2-1; D may be TRBD1 (6 bases). The CDR3 totals 13 residues. CDR1 SGHTA and CDR2 FQGTGA come from the germline V gene. V lost 4 bases and J 8 bases, leaving 12 bases between the germline ends.

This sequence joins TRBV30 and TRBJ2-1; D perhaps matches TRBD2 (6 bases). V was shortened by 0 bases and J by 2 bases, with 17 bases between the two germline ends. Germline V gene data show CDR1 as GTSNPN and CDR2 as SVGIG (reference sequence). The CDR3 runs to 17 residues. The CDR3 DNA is TGTGCCTGGAGTGTCCCCCCAGCGGGCGATCCCTACAATGAGCAGTTCTTC. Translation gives CAWSVPPAGDPYNEQFF.

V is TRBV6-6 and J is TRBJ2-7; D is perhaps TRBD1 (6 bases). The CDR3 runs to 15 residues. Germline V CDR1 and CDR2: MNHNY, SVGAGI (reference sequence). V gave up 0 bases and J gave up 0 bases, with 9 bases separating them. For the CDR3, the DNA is TGTGCCAGCAGTTACTCGACAGGACCCTCCTACGAGCAGTACTTC. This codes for CASSYSTGPSYEQYF.

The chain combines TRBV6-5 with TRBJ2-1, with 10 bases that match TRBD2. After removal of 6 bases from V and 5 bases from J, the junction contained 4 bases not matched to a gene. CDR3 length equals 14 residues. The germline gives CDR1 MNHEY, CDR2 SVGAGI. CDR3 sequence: CASRGLAANNEQFF. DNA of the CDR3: TGTGCCAGCAGAGGACTAGCGGCCAACAATGAGCAGTTCTTC.

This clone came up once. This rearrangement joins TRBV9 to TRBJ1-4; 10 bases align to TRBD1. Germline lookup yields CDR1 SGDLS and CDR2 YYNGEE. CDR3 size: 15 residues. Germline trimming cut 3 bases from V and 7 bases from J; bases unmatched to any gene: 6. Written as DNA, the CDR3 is TGTGCCAGCAGCGGCTCCCGGGACAGGGGTGAAAAACTGTTTTTT. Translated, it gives CASSGSRDRGEKLFF.

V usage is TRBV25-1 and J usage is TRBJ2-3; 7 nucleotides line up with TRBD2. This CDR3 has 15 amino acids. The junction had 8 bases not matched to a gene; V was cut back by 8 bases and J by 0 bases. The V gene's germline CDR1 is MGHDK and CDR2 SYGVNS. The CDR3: CASGVLAASTDTQYF. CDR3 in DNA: TGTGCCAGCGGGGTTCTAGCGGCCAGCACAGATACGCAGTATTTT.

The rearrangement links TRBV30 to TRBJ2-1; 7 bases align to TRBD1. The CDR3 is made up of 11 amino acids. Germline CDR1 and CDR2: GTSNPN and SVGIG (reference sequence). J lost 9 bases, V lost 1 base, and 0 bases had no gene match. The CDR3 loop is CAWSDRGEQFF. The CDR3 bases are TGTGCCTGGAGTGACAGGGGTGAGCAGTTCTTC.

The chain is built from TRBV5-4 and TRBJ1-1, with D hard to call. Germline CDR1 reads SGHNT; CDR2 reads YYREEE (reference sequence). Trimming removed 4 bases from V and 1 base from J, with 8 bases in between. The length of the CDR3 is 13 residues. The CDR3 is CASSPTPNTEAFF. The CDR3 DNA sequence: TGTGCCAGCAGCCCAACACCGAACACTGAAGCTTTCTTT.

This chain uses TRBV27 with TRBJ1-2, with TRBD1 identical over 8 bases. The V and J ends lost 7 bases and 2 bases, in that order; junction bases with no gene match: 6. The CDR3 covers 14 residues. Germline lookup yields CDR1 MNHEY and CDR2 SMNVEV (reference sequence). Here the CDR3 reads CASNPTGVNYGYTF. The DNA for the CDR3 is TGTGCCAGCAATCCGACAGGGGTCAACTATGGCTACACCTTC.

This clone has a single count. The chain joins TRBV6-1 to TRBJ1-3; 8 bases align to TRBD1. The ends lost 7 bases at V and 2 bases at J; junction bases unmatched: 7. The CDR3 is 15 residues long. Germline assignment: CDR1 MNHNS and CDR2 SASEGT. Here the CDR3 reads CASTPQGAAGNTIYF. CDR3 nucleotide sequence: TGTGCCAGCACCCCCCAGGGGGCGGCTGGAAACACCATATATTTT.

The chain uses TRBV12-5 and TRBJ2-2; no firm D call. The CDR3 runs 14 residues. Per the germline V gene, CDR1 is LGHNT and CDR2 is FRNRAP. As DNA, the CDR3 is TGTGTTTCCGCGGAGCGAGAGATTCTGGGGGAGCTGTTTTTT. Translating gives CVSAEREILGELFF.